This entry concerns a single TCR beta chain. What antigen it recognizes has not been identified. The cohort comprised around 690 healthy bone marrow donors. At the time of sampling, all cohort members were nominally healthy, though unrecorded immune exposures were likely present. The donor tested CMV seropositive and was one of the 289 seropositive cohort members. Each donor provided a peripheral blood sample, and peripheral blood mononuclear cells were used for TCR beta sequencing. Genomic DNA was extracted from the blood cell samples with the Qiagen DNeasy Blood Extraction Kit. Cut back by 0 bases and 5 bases, the V and J ends lie 12 bases apart. Taken from cysteine to phenylalanine, the CDR3 has 14 residues. This entry keeps only the CDR3 DNA: 42 bases, framed from base 1. As encoded in the germline V gene, CDR1 is SGHRS while CDR2 is YFSETQ. These data come from a study of cytomegalovirus exposure and HLA in healthy donors listed by TCRdb under 2017. Context from the whole study: An earlier analysis of roughly 570 of the donors reported roughly 300 Gb of sequence data and about 120 million unique TCR beta sequences obtained from about 179 million T cells. Among the roughly 400 genotyped donors, more than 70% belonged to the genetic ancestry cluster associated with self-reported Caucasian donors. To predict cytomegalovirus infection status, the study combined high-throughput TCR immunosequencing, statistical association of individual TCRs with disease status, and machine learning. About 330 gigabases of sequencing data and around 85 million unique TCR sequences made up an early release that covered approximately 700 HLA-typed donors. Alongside the repertoire data, information on donor age, sex, ethnicity and CMV serostatus was compiled. On average, roughly 240,000 unique TCR beta nucleotide sequences were sequenced per donor among 398 genotyped donors of the cohort, with roughly 18% of those sequences being non-productive. Every discovery cohort repertoire had been produced on one sequencing platform. Using immunosequencing, the study profiled T cell repertoires from 666 subjects and related those repertoires to cytomegalovirus serostatus. A later analysis re-analyzed previously published TCR beta repertoires from 660 or so donors and added high-resolution HLA genotyping to study TCR occurrence patterns. In the later analysis, no new phenotypic data were used to find candidate immune exposures; instead, reliance was placed on TCR beta sequences and their occurrence across donors. To decide whether each TCR beta V gene segment behaved as functional or pseudogenic, an earlier analysis of over 500 of the donors relied on high-throughput TCR beta sequencing. Genome-wide SNP genotypes for about 65% of the roughly 700 donors were used in a later genetic analysis, which treated that subset as a discovery cohort. A separate validation cohort of about 110 different subjects was used in addition to the 666-subject first cohort. About five DR-DQ haplotypes were handled as single units for association and clustering, since linkage in the cohort was strong. Both class I and class II loci were covered by HLA typing, at four-digit resolution. Typing coverage differed by locus: A, B, C, DRB1 and DQB1 were typed in roughly 629-640 donors, DQA1 in 522, DPA1 in around 600, and DPB1 in approximately 450. The study aimed to test whether cataloging public T cell receptors could reveal signatures of past pathogen exposure.

What the work shows at the level of the full study, not this receptor alone: Presence/absence analyses assumed roughly uniform sequencing depth across donors, an assumption that may not hold. Strong co-occurrence of HLA alleles, especially DR and DQ, made assigning TCR associations to individual alleles difficult. Because some donors lacked HLA typing at each locus, the association tests relied only on the typed subset. Most TCR sequences were seen in very few donors, while some public TCRs were found in many individuals. The study listed 150 to 200 TCR beta chains as associated with cytomegalovirus. In a later analysis, most CMV-associated TCR beta chains were found to appear HLA-restricted, with HLA associations seemingly driven largely by CMV exposure. Some IMGT-functional V segments, including TRBV6-2 and TRBV6-3, could not be told apart with the 87-base-pair reads, so those segments were excluded. Compared with the roughly 710-donor mean, donors in an Asian-associated ancestry cluster had fewer N-insertions in productive TCRs, according to a later genetic analysis. Because counts were too low, about 18 rarely observed V segments, including chromosome 9 orphons, were excluded from the earlier analysis of 500 to 700 of the donors. In a later analysis, the rate of TCR association differed among HLA loci, with DRB1 alleles having the most associated TCRs and HLA-C alleles having the fewest. The only immune exposure information available for the cohort was CMV serostatus. A further reported finding was that TCR beta sequences accurately predicted the HLA-A and HLA-B alleles for most subjects in the first cohort. Correlated functional status among segregating V segments might reflect linkage disequilibrium, but an unknown experimental factor could not be ruled out. Specific HLA alleles were associated with over 15,000 TCR beta sequences at a false discovery rate of 0.05 in a later analysis. In a later analysis, several top co-occurrence clusters were reported to appear linked to parvovirus B19, influenza, CMV and Epstein-Barr virus. An association between a missense DCLRE1C variant and V-gene and J-gene trimming of TCR beta chains was found in a later genetic analysis and replicated in an independent cohort. A cluster of highly shared sequence variants was judged likely to represent a technical artifact of the sequencing pipeline. A later analysis found that HLA-associated TCR beta chains were more clonally expanded and had lower generation probabilities than equally common non-associated chains. Only TCR beta chains were sequenced in this cohort, and the absence of alpha or paired-chain data limited detectable features. The classifier was reported to diagnose cytomegalovirus status with high specificity and sensitivity in both the original and validation cohorts. According to the authors, the approach could potentially be generalized to other disease states and immunological phenotypes. In an earlier analysis of around 600 of the donors, most TCR beta V segments appeared in productive rearrangements about 90% or about 30% of the time, broadly matching IMGT annotations. Three of the identified cytomegalovirus-associated TCR beta chains were confirmed in vitro to be specific for cytomegalovirus antigens.

Libraries were built with the immunoSEQ multiplex PCR assay. For the multiplex PCR, a mixture combining 60 forward primers for TCR Vbeta segments and 13 reverse primers for TCR Jbeta segments was used. A multiplex PCR assay on genomic DNA amplified the CDR3 region of rearranged TCR beta genes. On the Illumina HiSeq System, the amplified TCR beta libraries were sequenced as 87-base-pair reads. The authors' analysis ran thus. A later analysis counted approximately 84 million unique TCR beta chains across the 550 to 750 repertoires, and 9 million to 14 million of these chains were shared by at least two donors. To remove PCR and sequencing errors, raw reads were error-corrected and collapsed into unique sequences using a nearest-neighbor algorithm that merged closely related sequences. CDR3 sequences were aligned to IMGT reference sequences to assign V, D and J gene segments. For a sequence to be retained, a match of at least six nucleotides was required to both a V gene segment and a J gene segment. Rearrangements were called productive when the CDR3 lacked stop codons and stayed in frame with V and J; all others were non-productive. Following IMGT convention, CDR3 was defined as the stretch from the second conserved V-encoded cysteine up to the conserved J-encoded phenylalanine. Sequences without an unambiguous match to a single V gene segment were excluded from the earlier analysis of about 600 of the donors. An earlier analysis of 587 of the donors called V segments functional above 56.7% productive rearrangements and segregating when the between-donor standard deviation exceeded 5%. A statistical classification framework was built for diagnosing cytomegalovirus status from the catalog of TCR beta chain sequences. V and J gene assignment, in a later analysis, came from comparing TCR nucleotide sequences with IMGT/GENE-DB human TR gene sequences. In a later analysis, CDR3 sequences and most-parsimonious VDJ recombination scenarios were assigned using the TCRdist pipeline. In a later analysis, every TCR beta chain was defined by the combination of its CDR3 amino acid sequence and its V-gene family, and reads without a unique V-gene family were dropped. In a later analysis, around 600 highly shared, low-generation-probability nucleotide sequences were removed to address suspected cross-contamination and a sequencing artifact. For each public chain, a later analysis derived a clonal expansion index from normalized ranks of inferred template counts within each repertoire. A later analysis computed generation probabilities with a VDJ recombination model fitted to out-of-frame rearrangements, and checked the results against IGoR. In a later analysis, hypergeometric tests were used to score TCR-TCR, TCR-HLA and TCR-CMV co-occurrence, with a repertoire-size bias correction applied to TCR pairs. False discovery rates were estimated in a later analysis by permuting HLA or CMV assignments 20 times. In a later analysis, co-occurring TCRs were grouped using DBSCAN, with TCRdist sequence similarity added in when clustering inside HLA-allele-positive subsets. Repertoires with fewer than 30,000 or more than 120,000 public chains were left out of co-occurrence clustering, as were about five repertoires with anomalous nucleotide sharing. TCRdb retrieved this table from immuneACCESS and kept in-frame rearrangements only. Not all clones are present; in checked studies, unresolved V genes account for under half, and no reason is known for the remainder. The V and J calls and the clone size are those of that table, but D and trimming were determined from the DNA. This sample's clone table shows about 200,000 clones. The top ten clonotypes cover roughly 1.2% of the sample.

The clonotype was recovered from a girl aged 2-10 years in good health and CMV-seropositive. The sample comprised PBMCs. The rearranged chain carries TRBV5-1 and TRBJ2-7, and TRBD2 may be the D gene, going by 6 matching bases. CDR3 region: CASSLGAGSNEQYF. In nucleotides, the sequence is TGCGCCAGCAGCTTGGGGGCCGGGAGCAACGAGCAGTACTTC.